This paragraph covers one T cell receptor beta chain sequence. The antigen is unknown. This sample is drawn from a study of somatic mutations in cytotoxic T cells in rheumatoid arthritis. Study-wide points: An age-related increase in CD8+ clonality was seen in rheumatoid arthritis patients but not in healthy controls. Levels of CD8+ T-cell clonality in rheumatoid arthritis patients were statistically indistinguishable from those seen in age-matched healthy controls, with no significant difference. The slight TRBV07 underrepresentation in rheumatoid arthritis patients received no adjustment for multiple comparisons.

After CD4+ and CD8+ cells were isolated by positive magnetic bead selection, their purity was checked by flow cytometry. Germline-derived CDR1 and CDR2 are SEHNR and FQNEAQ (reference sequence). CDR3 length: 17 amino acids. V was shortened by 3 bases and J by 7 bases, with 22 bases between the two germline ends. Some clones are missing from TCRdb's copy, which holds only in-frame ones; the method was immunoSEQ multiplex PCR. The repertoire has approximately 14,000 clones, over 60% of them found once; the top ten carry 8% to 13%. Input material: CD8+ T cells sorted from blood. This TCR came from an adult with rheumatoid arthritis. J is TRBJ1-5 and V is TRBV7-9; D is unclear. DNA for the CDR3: TGTGCCAGCAGCTTTGGCTATAACGCCGCGATGAACCAGCCCCAGCATTTT. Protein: CASSFGYNAAMNQPQHF.